Listed below are T cell receptor beta chains from one sample, sequenced in a study of blood T cells in healthy people across ages. TCRdb reprocessed the 5' RACE reads with MiXCR, giving one entry per CDR3 protein. Of about 1.1 million distinct CDR3 sequences listed, roughly two fifths were seen once; the top ten hold 13%. Material: blood. All receptors come from a man aged 18 to 30 in good health. The CDR3 runs from the conserved cysteine through the conserved F or W. The D gene is left open where the match is weak. The size of a clone is reported for some rows only, either as once, few or many, or as a class for expanded clones.

clone size: .; V gene: TRBV10-3; D gene: .; J gene: TRBJ2-2; CDR3 protein: CAIRGTLNTGELFF; CDR3 DNA: TGTGCCATCAGAGGGACCTTGAACACCGGGGAGCTGTTTTTT
clone size: .; V gene: TRBV13; D gene: .; J gene: TRBJ1-4; CDR3 protein: CASSLRGSTSEKLFF; CDR3 DNA: TGTGCCAGCAGCCTGCGGGGGAGCACCTCTGAAAAACTGTTTTTT
clone size: few; V gene: TRBV27; D gene: .; J gene: TRBJ1-5; CDR3 protein: CATKSEGQPQHF; CDR3 DNA: TGTGCCACCAAGTCAGAGGGTCAGCCCCAGCATTTT
clone size: few; V gene: TRBV7-2; D gene: .; J gene: TRBJ2-3; CDR3 protein: CASSFGFSSTDTQYF; CDR3 DNA: TGTGCCAGCAGCTTTGGGTTCTCTAGCACAGATACGCAGTATTTT
clone size: .; V gene: TRBV11-2; D gene: .; J gene: TRBJ2-5; CDR3 protein: CASSFGSPGETQYF; CDR3 DNA: TGTGCCAGCAGCTTTGGCAGCCCAGGAGAGACCCAGTACTTC
clone size: few; V gene: TRBV12-3/TRBV12-4; D gene: .; J gene: TRBJ2-6; CDR3 protein: CAIRQGLSGANVLTF; CDR3 DNA: TGTGCCATACGCCAGGGCCTCTCTGGGGCCAACGTCCTGACTTTC
clone size: .; V gene: TRBV11-3; D gene: TRBD1; J gene: TRBJ2-3; CDR3 protein: CASSEAGTGGLKDTQYF; CDR3 DNA: TGTGCCAGCAGCGAGGCCGGGACAGGGGGCCTCAAAGATACGCAGTATTTT
clone size: .; V gene: TRBV7-9; D gene: TRBD1; J gene: TRBJ2-4; CDR3 protein: CASSSQGTGGAKNIQYF; CDR3 DNA: TGTGCCAGCAGCTCGCAGGGGACAGGCGGGGCCAAAAACATTCAGTACTTC
clone size: .; V gene: TRBV5-1; D gene: .; J gene: TRBJ2-4; CDR3 protein: CASSLESGHLTPLAKNIQYF; CDR3 DNA: TGCGCCAGCAGCTTGGAATCGGGACACCTTACTCCTCTAGCCAAAAACATTCAGTACTTC
clone size: .; V gene: TRBV13; D gene: .; J gene: TRBJ2-4; CDR3 protein: CASSRSGTEAKNIQYF; CDR3 DNA: TGTGCCAGCAGCCGCTCAGGGACGGAGGCCAAAAACATTCAGTACTTC
clone size: .; V gene: TRBV12-3/TRBV12-4; D gene: .; J gene: TRBJ1-2; CDR3 protein: CASSLRERVDYGYTF; CDR3 DNA: TGTGCCAGCAGTTTGAGAGAGCGAGTTGACTATGGCTACACCTTC
clone size: few; V gene: TRBV6-1; D gene: .; J gene: TRBJ1-2; CDR3 protein: CASKARAPHGYTF; CDR3 DNA: TGTGCCAGCAAGGCGAGGGCCCCTCATGGCTACACCTTC
clone size: .; V gene: TRBV5-6; D gene: .; J gene: TRBJ2-1; CDR3 protein: CVSSYGSSNEQFF; CDR3 DNA: TGTGTCAGCAGCTATGGGTCTAGCAATGAGCAGTTCTTC
clone size: .; V gene: TRBV5-1; D gene: TRBD2; J gene: TRBJ2-2; CDR3 protein: CASTTRGGTGELFF; CDR3 DNA: TGCGCCAGCACCACTCGGGGGGGCACCGGGGAGCTGTTTTTT
clone size: .; V gene: TRBV10-3; D gene: .; J gene: TRBJ2-7; CDR3 protein: CAIPPGSSYEQYF; CDR3 DNA: TGTGCCATCCCTCCCGGTAGCTCCTACGAGCAGTACTTC
clone size: many; V gene: TRBV20-1; D gene: .; J gene: TRBJ2-1; CDR3 protein: CSATGGGEQFF; CDR3 DNA: TGCAGTGCTACAGGAGGTGGAGAGCAGTTCTTC
clone size: few; V gene: TRBV6-5; D gene: .; J gene: TRBJ2-7; CDR3 protein: CASSYSSWGYEQYF; CDR3 DNA: TGTGCCAGCAGTTACTCGAGTTGGGGCTACGAGCAGTACTTC
clone size: .; V gene: TRBV7-9; D gene: TRBD1; J gene: TRBJ2-4; CDR3 protein: CASSSPTGSPSSKNIQYF; CDR3 DNA: TGTGCCAGCAGCTCCCCGACAGGGAGTCCATCATCCAAAAACATTCAGTACTTC
clone size: few; V gene: TRBV7-9; D gene: TRBD1; J gene: TRBJ1-2; CDR3 protein: CASSSFTLQGAIYGYTF; CDR3 DNA: TGTGCCAGCAGCTCCTTCACATTACAGGGGGCTATCTATGGCTACACCTTC
clone size: few; V gene: TRBV29-1; D gene: .; J gene: TRBJ1-4; CDR3 protein: CSGRMYEKLFF; CDR3 DNA: TGCAGCGGGAGGATGTACGAAAAACTGTTTTTT
clone size: few; V gene: TRBV3-1; D gene: .; J gene: TRBJ1-6; CDR3 protein: CASSQVESGPLHF; CDR3 DNA: TGTGCCAGCAGCCAAGTTGAGTCGGGACCCCTCCACTTT
clone size: .; V gene: TRBV20-1; D gene: TRBD2; J gene: TRBJ2-1; CDR3 protein: CSARGRTGGSNNEQFF; CDR3 DNA: TGCAGTGCTAGAGGGCGGACGGGGGGGTCAAACAATGAGCAGTTCTTC
clone size: few; V gene: TRBV2; D gene: TRBD1; J gene: TRBJ2-3; CDR3 protein: CASTGQGPDTQYF; CDR3 DNA: TGTGCCAGCACTGGACAGGGGCCAGATACGCAGTATTTT